This T cell receptor beta chain was retrieved from a study of cytomegalovirus exposure and HLA in healthy donors. About the study: An analysis done earlier identified fewer than 140 million unique TCR beta sequences from 150 million to 200 million T cells. Points from the study as a whole: Most likely, a cluster of highly shared sequence variants arose as a sequencing artifact. Cytomegalovirus association was listed for about 170 TCR beta chains.

Vbeta (60) and Jbeta (13) primers were used in the PCR. Produced via immunoSEQ multiplex PCR; TCRdb's table is partial and in-frame only. The sample consists of under 200,000 clones, about 70% of them appearing once. On this clone itself: Its specificity is not known.

The length of the CDR3 is 14 residues. Germline CDR1 is MNHEY and CDR2 is SVGAGI. Trimming took 5 bases from V and 9 from J; bases not matched to a gene: 4. Sequenced sample: PBMCs. The chain carries TRBV6-5 and TRBJ1-6; 10 nucleotides agree with TRBD1. The sequence derives from a woman aged 30 to 39 in good health and CMV-seronegative. CDR3 region: CASSDRGRASPLHF. Here the CDR3 DNA reads TGTGCCAGCAGTGACAGGGGGCGTGCTTCACCCCTCCACTTT.